The T cell receptor beta chain described here comes from a study of shared clonotypes between healthy human individuals (TCRdb year 2020). Context from the whole study: A couple of women and a few men aged 18 to 49 years were included in the cohort. Per donor, three plates each were used for CD4 naive and CD4 memory, two for CD8 naive, and one for CD8 memory. The study deeply sequenced blood TCR repertoires of several healthy adults to estimate repertoire size and the extent of clonotype sharing between individuals. Different laboratories and diverse techniques were used to prepare libraries and sequence TCR repertoires, to increase sequencing depth and limit assay-specific biases. Leukapheresis yielded between about 0.94 and 9.5 billion PBMCs per donor.

The research as a whole found: Pairwise subsampling led to the expectation that sequencing depth would affect the degree of clonotype sharing among donors. Sharing across a few donors was observed for roughly 5% of naive CD4, 3.5% of naive CD8, 2% to 2.5% of memory CD4, and approximately 0.41% of memory CD8 clonotypes. Higher generation probabilities were observed for clonotypes shared by all four sorted-subset donors than for non-shared clonotypes. Because the study included a small number of donors, the genetic and exposure-history diversity represented was limited. Sampling was restricted to blood, and TCR repertoires in tissue are likely to differ from TCR repertoires in blood. Naive subsets generally had larger estimated clonotype richness than memory subsets. Incomplete sequencing was indicated by rarefaction of sorted-subset datasets, despite the large sequencing depth.

As regards this clone: Its binding antigen is unknown. Base qualities are not provided; no much larger clone lies one nucleotide away.

Using the deep immunoSEQ assay, TCR CDR3 regions were amplified from genomic DNA by multiplex PCR. For each cell subset, the extracted genomic DNA was distributed evenly across all wells of several immunoSEQ 96-well plates, and each plate served as one replicate. For sorted subsets, around 0.2 ug of genomic DNA, equivalent to some 30,000 T cell genomes, went into each replicate PCR. Purified libraries were quantified with a Qubit 3.0 fluorometer, sized on a Bioanalyzer 2100, and re-quantified with the KAPA Library Quantification kit. Every immunoSEQ 96-well plate was sequenced on a dedicated single-read 150-cycle Illumina NextSeq 550 flow cell. As for how the authors treated the data: Because only junctional sequences without quality scores were contained in the immunoSEQ output, filtering matching that applied to full-length reads could not be performed. To assign V/J genes and CDR3, sequences were annotated using PyIR, a Python wrapper for IgBLAST v1.9, with IMGT germline references. Reads with weak V/J assignments (E-value above 1e-6), missing CDR3, stop codons, out-of-frame junctions, or ambiguous translated residues were removed. V3J clonotypes were defined as sequences sharing an identical inferred V gene, J gene, and CDR3 amino acid sequence. The percentage overlap between two repertoires was calculated by dividing the number of shared unique clonotypes by the size of the smaller repertoire. Richness of each repertoire was evaluated using RTK rarefaction, the Chao1 estimator, and Recon v2.1 estimates of unobserved clonotypes. OLGA was used to compute generation probabilities for all TCRbeta clonotypes that the gDNA method yielded from a handful of donors. In TCRdb, the immuneACCESS table is reduced to in-frame sequences with V and J assigned. These tables do not hold every clone; where another copy was compared, an unresolved V gene accounts for under half, and the others remain unexplained. That table is the source of V, J and clone size, and D and trimming were worked out from the DNA. Here the sample has roughly 2,500,000 clones; 80% to 95% occur a single time. Of the sample, more than 0.35% falls within the top ten clones.

The donors were healthy, HIV-negative adults with no recently reported acute infections or vaccinations. Every donor was a Caucasian adult residing in Nashville, Tennessee, USA. Magnetic negative selection was used to enrich CD4+ T cells, after which naive cells were positively selected on CD45RA and the negative fraction became the memory subset. Blood was collected by leukapheresis, and PBMCs were isolated by Ficoll-Histopaque density gradient centrifugation and then cryopreserved in liquid nitrogen vapor phase. Analytical flow cytometry was used to check the purity and quantity of each magnetically sorted T cell population. Each sorted fraction had its genomic DNA isolated and then quantified by UV absorbance on a Nanodrop 2000c. Input material: naive CD4+ T cells from PBMCs. The cell subset or site label of this sample denotes: CD45RA+ positively selected. This TCR came from a man younger than 35 in good health. Some clones in this sample may be carry-over from other donors' samples.

The DNA sequence reads TGTGCCAGTAGCGCGACTACGAACACCGGGGAGCTGTTTTTT. The translation is CASSATTNTGELFF. The rearranged chain carries TRBV19 and TRBJ2-2; possibly the D gene is TRBD2, per 5 matching bases. V and J lose 6 bases and 0 bases, and a span of 8 bases separates them. The germline V gene (reference sequence) specifies LNHDA as CDR1 and SQIVND as CDR2. The CDR3 goes from the cysteine to the phenylalanine over 14 residues. Only the CDR3 portion is preserved as DNA: 42 bases, with reading frame beginning at the first base. Reference TRBV19 and TRBJ2-2 genes cover what lies past the CDR3, so the full variable domain is DGGITQSPKYLFRKEGQNVTLSCEQNLNHDAMYWYRQDPGQGLRLIYYSQIVNDFQKGDIAEGYSVSREKKESFPLTVTSAQKNPTAFYLCASSATTNTGELFFGEGSRLTVL.